The clone carrying this TCR beta chain was seen a few times. Its specificity is not known. This sample was included in a study of a mutant IDH1 vaccine in newly diagnosed glioma. Looking at the study overall: Vaccination followed radiotherapy alone by 4-6 weeks, or accompanied temozolomide cycles.

Method: immunoSEQ multiplex PCR; TCRdb's copy keeps in-frame clones and lacks some. The data contain roughly 39,000 clones, approximately 80% of them singletons. The ends were cut back, 8 bases at V and 5 bases at J, with 16 bases in the middle. CDR1 and CDR2 (germline): MNHEY, SMNVEV (reference sequence). CDR3 size: 15 residues. The time point: week 5, during vaccination. With topical imiquimod, each dose of the vaccine consisted of 300 ug of mutant IDH1 20-mer peptide. Study-wide points: Changes in top peripheral clonotypes did not appear linked to pseudoprogression.

V is TRBV27 and J is TRBJ1-6, with D possibly being TRBD1 (5 bases). This material consisted of PBMCs, taken from a glioma patient whose treatment included an IDH1 peptide vaccine. This TCR derives from a man in his forties with glioma. The CDR3, as DNA: TGTGCCAGCGGGGTCTACGGGACCGATAATTCACCCCTCCACTTT. It specifies CASGVYGTDNSPLHF.